This TCR beta chain emerged from a study of T cell changes during pregnancy in multiple sclerosis. The CDR3 length is 17 residues. Germline V gene lookup returns CDR1 SGDLS and CDR2 YYNGEE. V was pared by 3 bases and J by 1 base, with 4 bases of the junction left unmatched. TCRdb keeps only in-frame clones here, not all; method: immunoSEQ multiplex PCR. Among roughly 110,000 clones listed, about nine tenths were seen once. This chain joins TRBV9 and TRBJ1-6; 10 bases map to TRBD1. This receptor was obtained from a female donor in good health, enrolled as a control in a pregnancy study. The sequencing used peripheral blood, collected in the third trimester of pregnancy. Here the CDR3 reads CASSGGQGVSYNSPLHF. The CDR3 DNA reads as TGTGCCAGCAGCGGCGGACAGGGGGTATCCTATAATTCACCCCTCCACTTT.